The T cell receptor (beta chain) described here comes from a study of cytomegalovirus exposure and HLA in healthy donors. Study-wide background: Unique TCRs numbering some 77 million, obtained from HLA-typed donors, made up an early data release.

Deletions cut 5 bases from V and 4 bases from J, with 14 bases between. This CDR3 has 13 residues. CDR1 is GTSNPN, CDR2 SVGIG, per germline (reference sequence). At sampling all donors were nominally healthy, likely with unrecorded immune exposures. Remarks on this clone: Its antigen is unknown.

Notes on the study in general: The HLA-A and HLA-B alleles of most subjects were reportedly predicted accurately from TCR beta sequences.

This PCR relied on a set of 60 Vbeta primers and 13 Jbeta primers. Profiled with immunoSEQ multiplex PCR; TCRdb holds only in-frame clones, not every one. The sample includes roughly 89,000 clones, roughly 60% of them seen just once. The sample was PBMCs. The sequence came from a woman aged 45-65 years in good health and CMV-seropositive. The V and J genes are TRBV30 and TRBJ1-2, with D perhaps matching TRBD1 (5 bases). The DNA for the CDR3 is TGTGCCTGGGGGGTCAGGGAAAGCTATGGCTACACCTTC. It is translated as CAWGVRESYGYTF.